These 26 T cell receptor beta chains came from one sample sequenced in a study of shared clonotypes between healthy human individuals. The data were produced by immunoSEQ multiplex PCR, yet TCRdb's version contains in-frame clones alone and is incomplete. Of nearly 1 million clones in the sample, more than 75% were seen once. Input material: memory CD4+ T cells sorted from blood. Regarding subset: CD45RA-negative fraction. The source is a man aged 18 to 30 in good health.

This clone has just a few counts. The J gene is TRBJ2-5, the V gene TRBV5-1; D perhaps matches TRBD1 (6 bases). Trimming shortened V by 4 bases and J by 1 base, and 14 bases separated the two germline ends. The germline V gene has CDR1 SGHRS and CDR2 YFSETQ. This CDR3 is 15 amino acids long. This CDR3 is CASSKEKQGQETQYF. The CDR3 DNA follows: TGCGCCAGCAGCAAAGAGAAACAGGGCCAAGAGACCCAGTACTTC.

The CDR3 DNA follows: TGTGCCAGCAGTGTCTGGGCCTATGGCTACACCTTC. It yields the protein CASSVWAYGYTF. The rearrangement uses TRBV6-1 and TRBJ1-2; D is unresolved. This CDR3 is 12 amino acids long. The germline CDR1 and CDR2 sequences are MNHNS and SASEGT. V was shortened by 4 bases and J by 4 bases, with 7 bases between the two germline ends.

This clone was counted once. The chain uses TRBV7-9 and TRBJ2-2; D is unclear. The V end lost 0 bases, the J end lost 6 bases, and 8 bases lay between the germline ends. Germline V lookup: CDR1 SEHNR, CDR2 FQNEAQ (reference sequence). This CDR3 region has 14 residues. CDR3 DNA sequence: TGTGCCAGCAGCTTAGCGAAAGGTGCCGGGGAGCTGTTTTTT. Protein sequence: CASSLAKGAGELFF.

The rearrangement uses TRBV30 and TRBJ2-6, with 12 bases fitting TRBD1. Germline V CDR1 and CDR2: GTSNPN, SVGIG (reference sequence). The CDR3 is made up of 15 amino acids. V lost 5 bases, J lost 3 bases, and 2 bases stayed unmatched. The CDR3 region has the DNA TGTGCCTGGGGGACAGGGGGCTTTGGGGCCAACGTCCTGACTTTC. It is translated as CAWGTGGFGANVLTF.

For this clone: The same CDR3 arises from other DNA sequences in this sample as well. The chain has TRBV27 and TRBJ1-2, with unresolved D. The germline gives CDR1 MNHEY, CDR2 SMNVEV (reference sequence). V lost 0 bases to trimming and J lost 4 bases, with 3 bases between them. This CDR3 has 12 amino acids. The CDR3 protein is CASSLSGYGYTF. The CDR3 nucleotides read TGTGCCAGCAGTTTATCTGGCTATGGCTACACCTTC.

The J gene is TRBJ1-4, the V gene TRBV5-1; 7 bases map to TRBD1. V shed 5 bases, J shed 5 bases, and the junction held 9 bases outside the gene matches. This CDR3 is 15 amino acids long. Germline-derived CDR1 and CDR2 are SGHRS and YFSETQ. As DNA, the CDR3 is TGCGCCAGCAGGCAACGACAGGGCGGGAATGAAAAACTGTTTTTT. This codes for CASRQRQGGNEKLFF.

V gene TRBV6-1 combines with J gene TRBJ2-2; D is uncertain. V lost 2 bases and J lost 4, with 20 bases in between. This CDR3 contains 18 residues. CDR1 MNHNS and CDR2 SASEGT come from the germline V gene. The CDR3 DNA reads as TGTGCCAGCAGTGAACCCGTACGGGTCCGGTTCCCCACCGGGGAGCTGTTTTTT. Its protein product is CASSEPVRVRFPTGELFF.

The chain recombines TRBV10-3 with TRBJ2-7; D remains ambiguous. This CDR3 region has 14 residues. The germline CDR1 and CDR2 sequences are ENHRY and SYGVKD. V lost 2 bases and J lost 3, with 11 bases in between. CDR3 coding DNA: TGTGCCATCAGTGAGGCGGACCAAATCTACGAGCAGTACTTC. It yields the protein CAISEADQIYEQYF.

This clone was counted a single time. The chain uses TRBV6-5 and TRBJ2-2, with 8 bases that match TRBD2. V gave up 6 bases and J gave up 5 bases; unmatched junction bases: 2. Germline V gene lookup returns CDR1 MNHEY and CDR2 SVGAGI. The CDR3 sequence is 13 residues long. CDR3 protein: CASSKRGTGELFF. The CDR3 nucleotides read TGTGCCAGCAGCAAGCGGGGGACCGGGGAGCTGTTTTTT.

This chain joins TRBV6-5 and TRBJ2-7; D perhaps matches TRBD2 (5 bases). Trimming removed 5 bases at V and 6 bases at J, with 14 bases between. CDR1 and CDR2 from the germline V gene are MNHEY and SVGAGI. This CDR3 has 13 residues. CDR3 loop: CASSRSTGIEQYF. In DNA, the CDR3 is TGTGCCAGCAGTCGCAGCACGGGGATCGAGCAGTACTTC.

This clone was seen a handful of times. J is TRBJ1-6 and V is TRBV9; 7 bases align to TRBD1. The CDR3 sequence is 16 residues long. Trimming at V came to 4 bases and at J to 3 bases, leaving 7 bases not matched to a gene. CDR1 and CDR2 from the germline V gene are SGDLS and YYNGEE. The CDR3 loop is CASSPRQGNYNSPLHF. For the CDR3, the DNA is TGTGCCAGCAGCCCACGACAGGGAAACTATAATTCACCCCTCCACTTT.

DNA of the CDR3: TGTGCCAGCAGCTGGACTGACAAAAAAGAGACCCAGTACTTC. Translated, it gives CASSWTDKKETQYF. The genes are TRBV7-9 and TRBJ2-5, with TRBD2 as a possible D gene (5 bases). This CDR3 spans 14 amino acids. Germline CDR1 and CDR2: SEHNR and FQNEAQ (reference sequence). V lost 4 bases and J 3 bases, leaving 12 bases between the germline ends.

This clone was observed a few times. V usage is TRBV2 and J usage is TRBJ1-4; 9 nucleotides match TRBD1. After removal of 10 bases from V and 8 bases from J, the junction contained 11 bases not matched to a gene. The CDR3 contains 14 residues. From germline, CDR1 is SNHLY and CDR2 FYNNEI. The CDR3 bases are TGTGCCACCTCGGACAGGGGTATTGGCGAAAAACTGTTTTTT. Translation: CATSDRGIGEKLFF.

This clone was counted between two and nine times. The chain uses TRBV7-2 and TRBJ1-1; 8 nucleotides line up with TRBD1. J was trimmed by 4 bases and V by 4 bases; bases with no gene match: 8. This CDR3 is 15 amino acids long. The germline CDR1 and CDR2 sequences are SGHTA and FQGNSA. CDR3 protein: CASSSGQGARTEAFF. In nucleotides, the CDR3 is TGTGCCAGCAGCTCAGGCCAGGGGGCGCGCACTGAAGCTTTCTTT.

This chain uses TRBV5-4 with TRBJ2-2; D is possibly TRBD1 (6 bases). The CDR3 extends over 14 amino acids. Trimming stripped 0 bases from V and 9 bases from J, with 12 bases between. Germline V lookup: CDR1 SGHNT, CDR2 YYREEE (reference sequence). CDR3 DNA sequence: TGTGCCAGCAGCTTGGAGGACAGACACCGGGAGCTGTTTTTT. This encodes CASSLEDRHRELFF.

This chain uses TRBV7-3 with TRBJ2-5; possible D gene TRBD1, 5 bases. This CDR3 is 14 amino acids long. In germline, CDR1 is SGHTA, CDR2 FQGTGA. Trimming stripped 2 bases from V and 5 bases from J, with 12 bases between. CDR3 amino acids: CASSLGARTETQYF. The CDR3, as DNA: TGTGCCAGCAGCTTAGGGGCTAGAACTGAGACCCAGTACTTC.

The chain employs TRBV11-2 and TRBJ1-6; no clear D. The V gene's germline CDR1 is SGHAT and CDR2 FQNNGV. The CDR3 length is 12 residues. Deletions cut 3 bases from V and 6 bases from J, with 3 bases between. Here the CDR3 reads CASSFANSPLHF. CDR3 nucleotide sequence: TGTGCCAGCAGCTTCGCTAATTCACCCCTCCACTTT.

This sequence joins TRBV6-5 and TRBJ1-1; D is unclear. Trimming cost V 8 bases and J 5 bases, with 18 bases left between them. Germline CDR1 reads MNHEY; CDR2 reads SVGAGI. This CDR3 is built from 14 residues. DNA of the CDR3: TGTGCCAGCGGGGAGGGCCAAACCCGGACTGAAGCTTTCTTT. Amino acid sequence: CASGEGQTRTEAFF.

CDR3 protein: CASSTTGEKPYGYTF. Written as DNA, the CDR3 is TGTGCCAGCAGCACAACAGGGGAGAAGCCCTATGGCTACACCTTC. This chain joins TRBV14 and TRBJ1-2, with 7 nucleotides matching TRBD1. CDR3 length: 15 amino acids. Germline loops: CDR1 SGHDN, CDR2 FVKESK. The trim removed 5 bases at V and 4 bases at J, leaving 10 bases unmatched. Using reference TRBV14 and TRBJ1-2 for the parts outside the CDR3, the full variable domain is EAGVTQFPSHSVIEKGQTVTLRCDPISGHDNLYWYRRVMGKEIKFLLHFVKESKQDESGMPNNRFLAERTGGTYSTLKVQPAELEDSGVYFCASSTTGEKPYGYTFGSGTRLTVV.

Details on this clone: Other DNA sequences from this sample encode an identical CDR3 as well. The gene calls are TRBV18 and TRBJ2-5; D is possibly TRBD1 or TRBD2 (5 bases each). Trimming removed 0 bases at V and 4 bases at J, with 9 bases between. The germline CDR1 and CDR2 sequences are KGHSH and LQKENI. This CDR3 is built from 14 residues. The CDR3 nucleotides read TGTGCCAGCTCACCACCGCCGGGACGAGAGACCCAGTACTTC. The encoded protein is CASSPPPGRETQYF.

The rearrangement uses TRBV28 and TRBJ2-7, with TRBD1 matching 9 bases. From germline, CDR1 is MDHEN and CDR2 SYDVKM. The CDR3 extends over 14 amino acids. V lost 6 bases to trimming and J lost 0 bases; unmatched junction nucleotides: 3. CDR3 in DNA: TGTGCCAGCAGGAGGGACAGGGTCTCCTACGAGCAGTACTTC. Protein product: CASRRDRVSYEQYF.

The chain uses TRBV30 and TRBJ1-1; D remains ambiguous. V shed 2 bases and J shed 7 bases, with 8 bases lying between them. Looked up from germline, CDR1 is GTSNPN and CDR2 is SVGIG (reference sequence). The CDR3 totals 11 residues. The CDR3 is CAWSRPGEAFF. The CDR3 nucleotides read TGTGCCTGGAGTCGCCCAGGTGAAGCTTTCTTT.

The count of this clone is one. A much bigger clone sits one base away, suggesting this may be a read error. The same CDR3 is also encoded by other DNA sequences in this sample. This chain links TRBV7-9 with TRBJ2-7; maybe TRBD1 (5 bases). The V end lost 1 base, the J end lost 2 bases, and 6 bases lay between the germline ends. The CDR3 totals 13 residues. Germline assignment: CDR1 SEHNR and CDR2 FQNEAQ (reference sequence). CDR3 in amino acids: CASSLGRAYEQYF. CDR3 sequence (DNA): TGTGCCAGCAGCTTAGGCAGGGCCTACGAGCAGTACTTC. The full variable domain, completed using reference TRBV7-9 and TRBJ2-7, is DTGVSQNPRHKITKRGQNVTFRCDPISEHNRLYWYRQTLGQGPEFLTYFQNEAQLEKSRLLSDRFSAERPKGSFSTLEIQRTEQGDSAMYLCASSLGRAYEQYFGPGTRLTVT.

In DNA, the CDR3 is TGTGCCAGCAGCATTCTCTCCTACGAGCAGTACTTC. The encoded protein is CASSILSYEQYF. The chain couples TRBV5-4 to TRBJ2-7; D is unresolved. From germline, CDR1 is SGHNT and CDR2 YYREEE (reference sequence). V was cut by 4 bases and J by 0 bases, with 5 bases left in between. The CDR3 length is 12 residues.

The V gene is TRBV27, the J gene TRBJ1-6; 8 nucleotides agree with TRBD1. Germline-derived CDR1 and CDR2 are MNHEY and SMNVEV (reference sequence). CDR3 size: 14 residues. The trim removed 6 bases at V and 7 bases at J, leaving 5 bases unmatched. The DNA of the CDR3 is TGTGCCAGCAGCCTGGGACAGGAAAATTCACCCCTCCACTTT. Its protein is CASSLGQENSPLHF.

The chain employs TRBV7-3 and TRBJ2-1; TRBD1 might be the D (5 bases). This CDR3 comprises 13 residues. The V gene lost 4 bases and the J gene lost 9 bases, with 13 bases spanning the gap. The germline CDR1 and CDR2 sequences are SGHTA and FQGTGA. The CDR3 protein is CASSSNQGTEQFF. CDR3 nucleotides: TGTGCCAGCAGCTCAAACCAGGGTACTGAGCAGTTCTTC.